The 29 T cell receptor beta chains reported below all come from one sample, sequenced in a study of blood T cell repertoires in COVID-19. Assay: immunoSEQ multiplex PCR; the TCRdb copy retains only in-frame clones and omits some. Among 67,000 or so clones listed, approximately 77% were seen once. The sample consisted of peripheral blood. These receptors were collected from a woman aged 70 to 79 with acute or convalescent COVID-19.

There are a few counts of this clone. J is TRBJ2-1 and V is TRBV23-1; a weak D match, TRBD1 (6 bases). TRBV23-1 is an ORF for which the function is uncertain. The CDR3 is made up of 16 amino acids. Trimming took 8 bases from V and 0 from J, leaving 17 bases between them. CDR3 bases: TGCGCCAGCGACCGGGACACAAAAAGCTCCTACAATGAGCAGTTCTTC. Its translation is CASDRDTKSSYNEQFF.

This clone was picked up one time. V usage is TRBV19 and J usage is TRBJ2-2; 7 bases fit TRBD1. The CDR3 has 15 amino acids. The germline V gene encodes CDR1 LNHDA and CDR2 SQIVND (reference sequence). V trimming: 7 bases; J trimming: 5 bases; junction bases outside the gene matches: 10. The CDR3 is CASIVARGSTGELFF. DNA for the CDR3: TGTGCCAGTATCGTCGCCAGGGGGTCTACCGGGGAGCTGTTTTTT.

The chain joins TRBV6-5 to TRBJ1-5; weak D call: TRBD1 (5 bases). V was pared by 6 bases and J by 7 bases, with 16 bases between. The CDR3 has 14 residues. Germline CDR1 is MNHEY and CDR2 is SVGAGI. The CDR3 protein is CASSQGRGNQPQHF. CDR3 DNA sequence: TGTGCCAGCAGCCAGGGACGGGGGAACCAGCCCCAGCATTTT.

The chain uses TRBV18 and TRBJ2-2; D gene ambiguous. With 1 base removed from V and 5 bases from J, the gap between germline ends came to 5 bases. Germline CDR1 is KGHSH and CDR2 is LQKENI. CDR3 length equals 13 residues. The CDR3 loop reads CASSPLLTGELFF. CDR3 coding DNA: TGTGCCAGCTCACCACTGTTAACCGGGGAGCTGTTTTTT. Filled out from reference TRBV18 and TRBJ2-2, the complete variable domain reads NAGVMQNPRHLVRRRGQEARLRCSPMKGHSHVYWYRQLPEEGLKFMVYLQKENIIDESGMPKERFSAEFPKEGPSILRIQQVVRGDSAAYFCASSPLLTGELFFGEGSRLTVL.

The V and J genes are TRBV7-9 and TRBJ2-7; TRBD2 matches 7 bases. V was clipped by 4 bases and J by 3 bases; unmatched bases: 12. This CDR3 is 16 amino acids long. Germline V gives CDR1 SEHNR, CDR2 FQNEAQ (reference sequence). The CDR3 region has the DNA TGTGCCAGCAGCTCCTCCGGGACTACATTTTTCTACGAGCAGTACTTC. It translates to CASSSSGTTFFYEQYF.

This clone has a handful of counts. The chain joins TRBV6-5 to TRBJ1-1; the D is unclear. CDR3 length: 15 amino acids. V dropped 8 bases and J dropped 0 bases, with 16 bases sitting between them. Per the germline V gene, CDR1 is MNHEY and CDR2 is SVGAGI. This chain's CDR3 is CASLAPSPMNTEAFF. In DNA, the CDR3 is TGTGCCAGCCTAGCCCCGAGTCCTATGAACACTGAAGCTTTCTTT.

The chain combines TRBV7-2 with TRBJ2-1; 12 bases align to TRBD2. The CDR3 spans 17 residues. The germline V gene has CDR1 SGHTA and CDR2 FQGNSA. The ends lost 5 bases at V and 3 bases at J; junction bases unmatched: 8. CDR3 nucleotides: TGTGCCAGCAGCCACAACCTAGCGGGGGGGGTCTACAATGAGCAGTTCTTC. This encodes CASSHNLAGGVYNEQFF.

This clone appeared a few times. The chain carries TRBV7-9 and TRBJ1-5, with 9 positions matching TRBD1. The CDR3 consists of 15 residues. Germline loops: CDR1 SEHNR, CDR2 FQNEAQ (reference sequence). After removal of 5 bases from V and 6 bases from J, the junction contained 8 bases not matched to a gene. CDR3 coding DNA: TGTGCCAGCAGCCGAACAGGGGGCGAAGGTCAGCCCCAGCATTTT. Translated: CASSRTGGEGQPQHF. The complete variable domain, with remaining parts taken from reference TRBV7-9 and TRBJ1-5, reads DTGVSQNPRHKITKRGQNVTFRCDPISEHNRLYWYRQTLGQGPEFLTYFQNEAQLEKSRLLSDRFSAERPKGSFSTLEIQRTEQGDSAMYLCASSRTGGEGQPQHFGDGTRLSIL.

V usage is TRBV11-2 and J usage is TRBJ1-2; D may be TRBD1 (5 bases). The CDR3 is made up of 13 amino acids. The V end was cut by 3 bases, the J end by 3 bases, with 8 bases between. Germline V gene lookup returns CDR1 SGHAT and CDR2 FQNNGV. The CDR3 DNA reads TGTGCCAGCAGCTTGGGGGGTTACTATGGCTACACCTTC. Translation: CASSLGGYYGYTF.

In DNA form, the CDR3 reads TGTGCCAGCAGCCGGGACAGGGATAATGAAAAACTGTTTTTT. It codes for CASSRDRDNEKLFF. This chain links TRBV7-9 with TRBJ1-4; 9 bases are shared with TRBD1. The V segment lost 5 bases and the J segment 4 bases; nucleotides outside the gene matches: 2. Germline CDR1 and CDR2: SEHNR and FQNEAQ (reference sequence). The CDR3 spans 14 residues.

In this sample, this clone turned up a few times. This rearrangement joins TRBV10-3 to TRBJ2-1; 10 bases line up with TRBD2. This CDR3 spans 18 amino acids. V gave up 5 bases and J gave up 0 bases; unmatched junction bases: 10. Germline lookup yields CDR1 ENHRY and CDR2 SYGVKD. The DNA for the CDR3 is TGTGCCATCAGTATAGCGGGGGGCCTGGGGGGCTCCTACAATGAGCAGTTCTTC. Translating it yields CAISIAGGLGGSYNEQFF.

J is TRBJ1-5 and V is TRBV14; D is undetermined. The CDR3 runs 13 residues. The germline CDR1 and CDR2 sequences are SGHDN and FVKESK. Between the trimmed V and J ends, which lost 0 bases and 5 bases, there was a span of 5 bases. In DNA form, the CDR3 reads TGTGCCAGCAGCCAAGACGGGGATCAGCCCCAGCATTTT. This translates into CASSQDGDQPQHF.

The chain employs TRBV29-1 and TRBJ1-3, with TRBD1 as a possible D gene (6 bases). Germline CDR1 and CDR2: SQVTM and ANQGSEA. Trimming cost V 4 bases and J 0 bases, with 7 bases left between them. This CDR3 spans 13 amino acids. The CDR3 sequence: CSVGTVSGNTIYF. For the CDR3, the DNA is TGCAGCGTTGGGACAGTCTCTGGAAACACCATATATTTT.

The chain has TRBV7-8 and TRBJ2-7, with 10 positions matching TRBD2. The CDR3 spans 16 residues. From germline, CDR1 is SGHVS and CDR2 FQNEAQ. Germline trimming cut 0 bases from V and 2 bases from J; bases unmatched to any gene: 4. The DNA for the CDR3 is TGTGCCAGCAGCTTAGCGGCTCTAGCGGGGGCCTACGAGCAGTACTTC. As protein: CASSLAALAGAYEQYF.

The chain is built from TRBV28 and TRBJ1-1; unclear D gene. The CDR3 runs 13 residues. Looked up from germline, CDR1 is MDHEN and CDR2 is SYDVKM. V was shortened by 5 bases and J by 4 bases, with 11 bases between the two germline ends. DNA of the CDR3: TGTGCCAGCAGTCCCGGGGTAGTCACTGAAGCTTTCTTT. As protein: CASSPGVVTEAFF.

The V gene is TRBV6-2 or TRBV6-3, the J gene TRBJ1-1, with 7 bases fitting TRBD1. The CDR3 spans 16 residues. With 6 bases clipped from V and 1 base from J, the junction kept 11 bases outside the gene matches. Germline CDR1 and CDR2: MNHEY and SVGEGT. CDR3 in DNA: TGTGCCAGCAGCCAATTCAGGGGGTCGGCGAACACTGAAGCTTTCTTT. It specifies CASSQFRGSANTEAFF.

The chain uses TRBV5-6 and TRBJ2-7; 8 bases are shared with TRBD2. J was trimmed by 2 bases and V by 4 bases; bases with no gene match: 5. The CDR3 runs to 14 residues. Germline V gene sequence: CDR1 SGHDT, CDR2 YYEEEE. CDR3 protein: CASSPGGSPYEQYF. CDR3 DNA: TGTGCCAGCAGCCCGGGGGGGTCTCCCTACGAGCAGTACTTC.

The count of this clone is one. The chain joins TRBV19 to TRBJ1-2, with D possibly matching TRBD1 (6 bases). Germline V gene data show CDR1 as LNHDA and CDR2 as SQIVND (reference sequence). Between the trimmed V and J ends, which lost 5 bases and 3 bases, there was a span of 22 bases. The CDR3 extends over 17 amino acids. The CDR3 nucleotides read TGTGCCAGTAGTGTGCGATACGGACAGAGTAATGACTATGGCTACACCTTC. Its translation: CASSVRYGQSNDYGYTF.

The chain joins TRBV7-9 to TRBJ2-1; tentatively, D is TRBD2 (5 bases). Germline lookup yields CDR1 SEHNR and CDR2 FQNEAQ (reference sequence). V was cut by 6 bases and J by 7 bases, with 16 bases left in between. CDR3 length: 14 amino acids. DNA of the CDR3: TGTGCCAGCAGAGACCCCGGGGTAAGGAATGAGCAGTTCTTC. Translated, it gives CASRDPGVRNEQFF.

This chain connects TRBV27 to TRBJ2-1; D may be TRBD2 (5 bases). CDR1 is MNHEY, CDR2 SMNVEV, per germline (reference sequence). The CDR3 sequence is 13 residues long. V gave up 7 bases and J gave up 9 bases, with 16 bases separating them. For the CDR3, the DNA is TGTGCCAGCACCAAGCGGCCAGATATTGAGCAGTTCTTC. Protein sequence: CASTKRPDIEQFF.

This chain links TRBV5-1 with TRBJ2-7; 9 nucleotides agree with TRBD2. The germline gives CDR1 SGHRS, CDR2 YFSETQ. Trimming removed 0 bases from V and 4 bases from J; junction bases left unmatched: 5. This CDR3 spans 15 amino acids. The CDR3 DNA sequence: TGCGCCAGCAGCTTGGGGGCTAGCGGGACGTACGAGCAGTACTTC. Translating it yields CASSLGASGTYEQYF.

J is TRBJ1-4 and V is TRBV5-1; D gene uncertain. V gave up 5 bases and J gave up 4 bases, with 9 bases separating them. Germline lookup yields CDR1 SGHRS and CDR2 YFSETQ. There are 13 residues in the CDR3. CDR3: CASRFAVNEKLFF. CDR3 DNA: TGCGCCAGCAGGTTCGCGGTTAATGAAAAACTGTTTTTT. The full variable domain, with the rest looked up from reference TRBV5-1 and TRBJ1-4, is KAGVTQTPRYLIKTRGQQVTLSCSPISGHRSVSWYQQTPGQGLQFLFEYFSETQRNKGNFPGRFSGRQFSNSRSEMNVSTLELGDSALYLCASRFAVNEKLFFGSGTQLSVL.

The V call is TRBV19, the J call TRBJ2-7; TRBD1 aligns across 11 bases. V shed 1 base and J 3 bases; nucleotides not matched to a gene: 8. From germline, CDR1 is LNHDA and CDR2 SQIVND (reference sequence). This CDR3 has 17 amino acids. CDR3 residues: CASSIGPAGTGGYEQYF. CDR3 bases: TGTGCCAGTAGTATAGGGCCCGCCGGGACAGGGGGCTACGAGCAGTACTTC.

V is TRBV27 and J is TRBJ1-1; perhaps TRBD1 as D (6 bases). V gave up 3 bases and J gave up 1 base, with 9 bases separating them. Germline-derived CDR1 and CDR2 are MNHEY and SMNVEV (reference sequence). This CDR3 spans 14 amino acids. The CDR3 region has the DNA TGTGCCAGCAGTTTTCAGGGGACGAACACTGAAGCTTTCTTT. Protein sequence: CASSFQGTNTEAFF.

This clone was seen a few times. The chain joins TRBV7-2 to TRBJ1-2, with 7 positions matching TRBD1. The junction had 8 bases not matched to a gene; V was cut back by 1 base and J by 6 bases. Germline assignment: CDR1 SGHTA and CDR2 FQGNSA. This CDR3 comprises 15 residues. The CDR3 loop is CASSLGAAGGDGYTF. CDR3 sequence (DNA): TGTGCCAGCAGCTTAGGGGCTGCAGGGGGAGATGGCTACACCTTC. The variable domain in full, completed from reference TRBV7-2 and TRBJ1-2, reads GAGVSQSPSNKVTEKGKDVELRCDPISGHTALYWYRQSLGQGLEFLIYFQGNSAPDKSGLPSDRFSAERTGGSVSTLTIQRTQQEDSAVYLCASSLGAAGGDGYTFGSGTRLTVV.

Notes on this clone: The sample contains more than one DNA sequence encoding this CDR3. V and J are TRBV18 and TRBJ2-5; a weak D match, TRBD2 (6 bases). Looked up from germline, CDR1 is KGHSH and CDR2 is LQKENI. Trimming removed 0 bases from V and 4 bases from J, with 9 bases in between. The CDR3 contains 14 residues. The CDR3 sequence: CASSPPGGRETQYF. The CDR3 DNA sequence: TGTGCCAGCTCACCACCCGGAGGGAGAGAGACCCAGTACTTC. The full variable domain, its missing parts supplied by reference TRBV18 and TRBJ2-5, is NAGVMQNPRHLVRRRGQEARLRCSPMKGHSHVYWYRQLPEEGLKFMVYLQKENIIDESGMPKERFSAEFPKEGPSILRIQQVVRGDSAAYFCASSPPGGRETQYFGPGTRLLVL.

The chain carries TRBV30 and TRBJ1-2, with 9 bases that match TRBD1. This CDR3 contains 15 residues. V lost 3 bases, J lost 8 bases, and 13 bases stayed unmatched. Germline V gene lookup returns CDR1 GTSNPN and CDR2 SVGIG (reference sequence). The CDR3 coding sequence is TGTGCCTGGAGCCCTCGGACAGGGGTATGGTACGGCTACACCTTC. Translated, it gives CAWSPRTGVWYGYTF.

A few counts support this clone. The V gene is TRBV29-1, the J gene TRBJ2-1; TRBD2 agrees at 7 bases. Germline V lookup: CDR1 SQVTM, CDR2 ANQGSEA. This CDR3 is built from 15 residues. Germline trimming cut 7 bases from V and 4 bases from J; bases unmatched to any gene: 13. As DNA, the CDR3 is TGCAGCGCCTCCGGTTGGGCGGGGGTGTACAATGAGCAGTTCTTC. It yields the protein CSASGWAGVYNEQFF.

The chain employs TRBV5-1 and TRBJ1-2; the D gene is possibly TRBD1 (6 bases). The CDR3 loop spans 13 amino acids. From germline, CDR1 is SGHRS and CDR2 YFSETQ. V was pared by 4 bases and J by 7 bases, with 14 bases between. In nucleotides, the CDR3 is TGCGCCAGCAGCCCACTGACAGGAATTGGCTACACCTTC. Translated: CASSPLTGIGYTF.